This T cell receptor (beta chain) stems from a study of blood T cell repertoires in COVID-19. Overall study context: The origin of the acute and convalescent COVID-19 samples was the United States, Italy and Spain. From T cells, B-cell-depleted T cells, or PBMCs came the material, which was cDNA or gDNA.

Study members were between about 18 and 100 years old and lived in 24 US regions. Participant-reported clinical history was the basis for cohort assignment. Sequenced by immunoSEQ multiplex PCR; TCRdb stores in-frame clones only, minus some. The repertoire holds approximately 290,000 clones, with around 90% as singletons. This CDR3 spans 20 amino acids. Germline CDR1 SGHVS, CDR2 FNYEAQ. Trimming cost V 0 bases and J 1 base; bases outside gene matches: 12. The TCR sequence derives from a woman aged 18-29 years with acute COVID-19. The chain carries TRBV7-6 and TRBJ2-5; TRBD2 matches 12 bases. The specimen sequenced was PBMCs or T cells enriched from blood (not recorded which). The CDR3 DNA is TGTGCCAGCAGCTTAGCACCGCCTCGACTAGCGGGAGTCCTCCAAGAGACCCAGTACTTC. This codes for CASSLAPPRLAGVLQETQYF.